The 25 T cell receptor beta chains below were found in one sample sequenced in a study of T cell responses to AZD1222 COVID-19 vaccine. Only in-frame clones appear in the TCRdb table, and some are missing; sequencing was by immunoSEQ multiplex PCR. The data contain tens of thousands of clones, about nine tenths of them singletons. The input for sequencing was peripheral blood, taken 28 days after the second AZD1222 dose. The receptors were gathered from an adult who received the AZD1222 COVID-19 vaccine.

This clone was detected once. The CDR3 DNA follows: TGTGCCAGCAGCCGCAGTGGGTACGGGGAGCAGTACTTC. It codes for CASSRSGYGEQYF. The V gene is TRBV7-3, the J gene TRBJ2-7; D is unresolved. Germline V gene data show CDR1 as SGHTA and CDR2 as FQGTGA. Deletions cut 5 bases from V and 7 bases from J, with 15 bases between. The CDR3 consists of 13 residues.

The V call is TRBV4-1, the J call TRBJ1-2, with TRBD1 matching over 8 bases. The junction had 4 bases not matched to a gene; V was cut back by 6 bases and J by 4 bases. Germline CDR1 reads MGHRA; CDR2 reads YSYEKL. The CDR3 length is 13 residues. The CDR3 DNA reads TGCGCCAGCAGGCCTACAGGGGGCTATGGCTACACCTTC. Protein: CASRPTGGYGYTF.

This chain connects TRBV5-4 to TRBJ1-2; TRBD1 might be the D (6 bases). CDR3 size: 15 residues. Trimming shortened V by 7 bases and J by 3 bases, and 19 bases separated the two germline ends. The germline CDR1 and CDR2 sequences are SGHNT and YYREEE (reference sequence). The CDR3 protein is CASRTGQGGDYGYTF. DNA of the CDR3: TGTGCCAGCCGGACGGGACAAGGAGGGGACTATGGCTACACCTTC.

The rearrangement links TRBV29-1 to TRBJ2-3; D remains unclear. The CDR3 length is 14 residues. V was trimmed by 4 bases and J by 5 bases, leaving 16 bases between them. Germline V gives CDR1 SQVTM, CDR2 ANQGSEA. CDR3 DNA sequence: TGCAGCGTTGCCCCATCCCCCCTGGGAGATACGCAGTATTTT. Translating it yields CSVAPSPLGDTQYF.

V is TRBV7-6 and J is TRBJ2-2; no firm D call. CDR1 SGHVS and CDR2 FNYEAQ come from the germline V gene. The CDR3 has 13 amino acids. The CDR3 sequence: CPMTGQNTGELFF. The CDR3 coding sequence is TGTCCAATGACGGGCCAAAACACCGGGGAGCTGTTTTTT.

This chain uses TRBV12-3 or TRBV12-4 with TRBJ1-2, with 7 bases fitting TRBD1. CDR3 length: 13 amino acids. V shed 7 bases and J 6 bases; nucleotides not matched to a gene: 8. Here the CDR3 DNA reads TGTGCCAGCAAGCCTGACAGGGTGAATGGCTACACCTTC. This sequence encodes CASKPDRVNGYTF.

The chain is built from TRBV12-3 or TRBV12-4 and TRBJ1-6, with D hard to call. The V gene lost 5 bases and the J gene lost 7 bases, with 6 bases spanning the gap. The CDR3 loop spans 12 amino acids. In DNA, the CDR3 is TGTGCCAGCAGTGACGACAATTCACCCCTCCACTTT. It specifies CASSDDNSPLHF.

The chain uses TRBV27 and TRBJ1-2; possible D gene TRBD1, 5 bases. Germline values: CDR1 MNHEY, CDR2 SMNVEV (reference sequence). The CDR3 loop spans 16 amino acids. V was pared by 5 bases and J by 3 bases, with 19 bases between. DNA for the CDR3: TGTGCCAGCAGTGGTACCTCCGGGGGGGATCACTATGGCTACACCTTC. Its translation: CASSGTSGGDHYGYTF.

This clone was seen more than once but under ten times. The chain recombines TRBV9 with TRBJ1-5; a possible D gene is TRBD1 (6 bases). V was pared by 6 bases and J by 2 bases, with 12 bases between. The CDR3 length is 14 residues. CDR1 is SGDLS and CDR2 is YYNGEE in the germline V gene. CDR3 loop: CASNRGGGNQPQHF. Written as DNA, the CDR3 is TGTGCCAGCAATAGGGGGGGAGGCAATCAGCCCCAGCATTTT.

The V call is TRBV7-3, the J call TRBJ1-2, with unresolved D. This CDR3 comprises 17 residues. In germline, CDR1 is SGHTA, CDR2 FQGTGA. Deletions cut 2 bases from V and 3 bases from J, with 19 bases between. This CDR3 reads CASSLYVSRTTDYGYTF. The CDR3 nucleotides are TGTGCCAGCAGCTTATATGTCAGCCGGACCACTGACTATGGCTACACCTTC.

The rearrangement uses TRBV6-6 and TRBJ2-2; tentative D call: TRBD1 (6 bases). V was cut by 10 bases and J by 0 bases, with 12 bases left in between. The CDR3 has 14 amino acids. Germline V gene data show CDR1 as MNHNY and CDR2 as SVGAGI (reference sequence). In DNA form, the CDR3 reads TGTGCCATATCGGGACACTCGAACACCGGGGAGCTGTTTTTT. It translates to CAISGHSNTGELFF.

The chain recombines TRBV4-1 with TRBJ2-5, with 11 bases lining up with TRBD2. Germline V gene lookup returns CDR1 MGHRA and CDR2 YSYEKL. This CDR3 region has 17 residues. Trimming removed 4 bases from V and 4 bases from J; junction bases left unmatched: 11. In DNA form, the CDR3 reads TGCGCCAGCAGCCCGGGACTAGCGGTCGGTAGAGGAGAGACCCAGTACTTC. This translates into CASSPGLAVGRGETQYF.

The chain has TRBV7-8 and TRBJ1-1, with 9 bases matching TRBD1. The V segment lost 8 bases and the J segment 1 base; nucleotides outside the gene matches: 11. Germline V lookup: CDR1 SGHVS, CDR2 FQNEAQ. This CDR3 has 16 residues. The CDR3 loop reads CASREQGAAQNTEAFF. CDR3 in DNA: TGTGCCAGCCGAGAACAGGGGGCAGCTCAGAACACTGAAGCTTTCTTT.

V is TRBV20-1 and J is TRBJ2-6; D not resolved. V lost 3 bases and J 0 bases, leaving 6 bases between the germline ends. The CDR3 spans 14 residues. Germline CDR1 reads DFQATT; CDR2 reads SNEGSKA (reference sequence). The CDR3 DNA sequence: TGCAGTGCTAGTGGCGGCTCTGGGGCCAACGTCCTGACTTTC. Residues: CSASGGSGANVLTF.

The chain is built from TRBV7-8 and TRBJ2-1, with D possibly TRBD2 on 5 matching bases. This CDR3 contains 14 residues. The V and J ends lost 5 bases and 7 bases respectively, with 15 bases between them. Germline CDR1 SGHVS, CDR2 FQNEAQ. CDR3 sequence (DNA): TGTGCCAGCAGCGTCAACCGAAGGACTAATGAGCAGTTCTTC. Its protein is CASSVNRRTNEQFF. Complete variable domain (other parts from reference TRBV7-8 and TRBJ2-1): GAGVSQSPRYKVAKRGQDVALRCDPISGHVSLFWYQQALGQGPEFLTYFQNEAQLDKSGLPSDRFFAERPEGSVSTLKIQRTQQEDSAVYLCASSVNRRTNEQFFGPGTRLTVL.

This clone has just a few counts. The chain carries TRBV5-5 and TRBJ1-1; tentative D call: TRBD1 (6 bases). The V end was cut by 4 bases, the J end by 3 bases, with 10 bases between. Germline CDR1 and CDR2: SGHKS and YYEKEE (reference sequence). The CDR3 totals 13 residues. The CDR3 DNA sequence: TGTGCCAGCAGCAGAACAGGGTACACTGAAGCTTTCTTT. Encoded protein: CASSRTGYTEAFF.

The V gene is TRBV5-4, the J gene TRBJ1-1; D is possibly TRBD1 (5 bases). Germline V gives CDR1 SGHNT, CDR2 YYREEE (reference sequence). V dropped 2 bases and J dropped 5 bases, with 10 bases sitting between them. The CDR3 loop spans 13 amino acids. The CDR3 DNA is TGTGCCAGCAGCTTTAAGGGGCGGACTGAAGCTTTCTTT. Translating gives CASSFKGRTEAFF.

V is TRBV27 and J is TRBJ1-1, with 9 bases fitting TRBD1. The junction had 7 bases not matched to a gene; V was cut back by 5 bases and J by 0 bases. Germline V lookup: CDR1 MNHEY, CDR2 SMNVEV (reference sequence). The CDR3 runs to 16 residues. The CDR3: CASSPGTGPMNTEAFF. CDR3 DNA sequence: TGTGCCAGCAGTCCCGGGACAGGGCCCATGAACACTGAAGCTTTCTTT.

J is TRBJ1-2 and V is TRBV2, with 9 bases fitting TRBD1. The germline gives CDR1 SNHLY, CDR2 FYNNEI. This CDR3 region has 14 residues. Losses at the gene ends were 5 bases for V and 7 bases for J; bases not matched to a gene: 8. The CDR3 loop is CASSRRTGDFGYTF. CDR3 DNA: TGTGCCAGCAGTAGGCGGACAGGGGACTTTGGCTACACCTTC.

The chain combines TRBV27 with TRBJ2-3; 7 nucleotides agree with TRBD2. The CDR3 has 14 amino acids. V was pared by 10 bases and J by 3 bases, with 10 bases of the junction left unmatched. CDR1 is MNHEY and CDR2 is SMNVEV in the germline V gene (reference sequence). CDR3 region: CATKREGRTDTQYF. The CDR3 DNA sequence: TGTGCCACCAAGAGGGAGGGGCGGACAGATACGCAGTATTTT.

This chain's CDR3 is CASSSSSTGKRGTDTQYF. The CDR3 DNA sequence: TGTGCCAGCAGCTCTTCCTCCACAGGGAAAAGGGGCACAGATACGCAGTATTTT. The chain joins TRBV11-3 to TRBJ2-3; D is possibly TRBD1 (6 bases). V shed 4 bases and J shed 1 base, with 21 bases lying between them. The CDR3 is 18 residues long. The germline CDR1 and CDR2 sequences are SGHNT and YENEEA.

V is TRBV3-1 (or the pseudogene TRBV3-2) and J is TRBJ2-7; maybe TRBD2 (5 bases). The CDR3 runs to 14 residues. V lost 6 bases, J lost 3 bases, and 15 bases lay in between. Germline CDR1 is LGHDT and CDR2 is YNNKEL (reference sequence). The chain's CDR3 is CASRPSGPDYEQYF. The DNA of the CDR3 is TGTGCCAGCAGACCCAGCGGACCCGACTACGAGCAGTACTTC.

A single count supports this clone. The CDR3 DNA sequence: TGTGCCAGCAGTCCCCCGGACAGGTATAATGAAAAACTGTTTTTT. It specifies CASSPPDRYNEKLFF. V is TRBV27 and J is TRBJ1-4; TRBD1 agrees at 7 bases. Germline V gene data show CDR1 as MNHEY and CDR2 as SMNVEV (reference sequence). V was clipped by 5 bases and J by 4 bases; unmatched bases: 7. The CDR3 extends over 15 amino acids.

This clone was seen more than once but under ten times. The V gene is TRBV7-6, the J gene TRBJ2-2, with 7 bases fitting TRBD1. J gave up 7 bases and V 3 bases, and 8 bases lay outside the gene matches. This CDR3 is built from 15 residues. Per the germline V gene, CDR1 is SGHVS and CDR2 is FNYEAQ. CDR3 nucleotide sequence: TGTGCCAGCAGCTTTAACGCAGGGGGTAACGGGGAGCTGTTTTTT. Encoded protein: CASSFNAGGNGELFF. The full variable domain, in which reference TRBV7-6 and TRBJ2-2 provide the parts outside the CDR3, is GAGVSQSPRYKVTKRGQDVALRCDPISGHVSLYWYRQALGQGPEFLTYFNYEAQQDKSGLPNDRFSAERPEGSISTLTIQRTEQRDSAMYRCASSFNAGGNGELFFGEGSRLTVL.

The chain is built from TRBV6-1 and TRBJ2-5; 9 bases fit TRBD1. The germline V gene encodes CDR1 MNHNS and CDR2 SASEGT. The CDR3 loop spans 13 amino acids. V shed 3 bases and J 5 bases; nucleotides not matched to a gene: 1. This CDR3 reads CASSDDRGETQYF. CDR3 nucleotide sequence: TGTGCCAGCAGTGACGACAGGGGGGAGACCCAGTACTTC.